This is a list of T cell receptor beta chains from one sample in a study of technical replicates of blood from a handful of donors. Using immunoSEQ multiplex PCR, the repertoire was profiled, and TCRdb retains in-frame clones only, with some absent. The sample includes around 100,000 clones, approximately 96% of them seen just once. The source material was T cells isolated from PBMCs. The origin of the receptors is a human donor in good health. The CDR3 runs from the conserved cysteine through the conserved F or W. Fields, in order: J gene, clone size, V gene, D gene, CDR3 protein, CDR3 DNA. A D gene is named only where the DNA matches it firmly. Not all rows give a size; the values are once, few, many and, for expanded clones, a class.

TRBJ2-2 | - | TRBV19 | - | CASNLLWRDRTGELFF | TGTGCCAGTAATCTTCTCTGGCGGGATAGGACCGGGGAGCTGTTTTTT
TRBJ2-7 | - | TRBV5-5 | TRBD2 | CASSFLLAGLDYEQYF | TGTGCCAGCAGCTTCCTTTTAGCGGGACTGGATTACGAGCAGTACTTC
TRBJ2-1 | - | TRBV7-9 | TRBD2 | CASGLPRLAGEDTVYEQFF | TGTGCCAGCGGACTCCCCCGACTAGCGGGAGAAGATACGGTCTATGAGCAGTTCTTC
TRBJ2-7 | - | TRBV9 | TRBD1 | CASSVDSTGGNEQYF | TGTGCCAGCAGCGTAGACTCCACAGGGGGAAACGAGCAGTACTTC
TRBJ1-3 | once | TRBV2 | - | CASSAQSSSGNTIYF | TGTGCCAGCAGTGCCCAAAGTAGCTCTGGAAACACCATATATTTT
TRBJ1-2 | - | TRBV7-8 | - | CASSLDDTTNYGYTF | TGTGCCAGCAGCTTAGATGACACAACTAACTATGGCTACACCTTC
TRBJ1-2 | - | TRBV9 | - | CASSVGGGSYGYTF | TGTGCCAGCAGCGTAGGAGGAGGTTCTTATGGCTACACCTTC
TRBJ2-6 | - | TRBV7-9 | - | CASSVQGTGANVLTF | TGTGCCAGCAGCGTACAGGGAACTGGGGCCAACGTCCTGACTTTC
TRBJ1-2 | once | TRBV2 | - | CASISYGYTF | TGTGCCAGCATCTCCTATGGCTACACCTTC
TRBJ1-5 | - | TRBV6-6 | TRBD1 | CASIPSRDRDHQPQHF | TGTGCCAGCATTCCCTCCCGGGACAGGGACCATCAGCCCCAGCATTTT
TRBJ2-3 | - | TRBV19 | - | CASSIEAADTQYF | TGTGCCAGTAGTATAGAAGCGGCAGATACGCAGTATTTT
TRBJ2-7 | - | TRBV7-8 | TRBD1 | CASSHRDRVGYEQYF | TGTGCCAGCAGCCACCGGGACAGGGTGGGCTACGAGCAGTACTTC
TRBJ2-5 | - | TRBV4-3 | TRBD1 | CASSQAGTVPQETQYF | TGCGCCAGCAGCCAAGCCGGGACAGTACCCCAAGAGACCCAGTACTTC
TRBJ2-5 | - | TRBV11-2 | - | CASSFITSRGIQETQYF | TGTGCCAGCAGTTTCATAACCTCCAGGGGAATACAAGAGACCCAGTACTTC
TRBJ1-5 | - | TRBV19 | TRBD1 | CASSPDRAQPQHF | TGTGCCAGTAGTCCCGACAGGGCACAGCCCCAGCATTTT
TRBJ1-1 | - | TRBV2 | TRBD1 | CASSESSGTDEAFF | TGTGCCAGCAGTGAAAGCTCCGGGACAGATGAAGCTTTCTTT
TRBJ1-2 | once | TRBV7-2 | - | CASSLGFEQGYGYTF | TGTGCCAGCAGCTTAGGTTTTGAGCAGGGCTATGGCTACACCTTC
TRBJ2-7 | - | TRBV27 | TRBD1 | CASETGTEPYEQYF | TGTGCCAGCGAAACCGGGACAGAACCTTACGAGCAGTACTTC
TRBJ1-2 | - | TRBV4-3 | - | CASSQDSQFSYGYTF | TGCGCCAGCAGCCAAGATTCGCAGTTTTCCTATGGCTACACCTTC
TRBJ1-2 | - | TRBV5-4 | - | CASSLVGAGEGYTF | TGTGCCAGCAGCTTGGTAGGGGCAGGCGAAGGCTACACCTTC
TRBJ2-3 | - | TRBV6-1 | TRBD2 | CASSEGGSGADTQYF | TGTGCCAGCAGTGAAGGCGGGAGCGGGGCAGATACGCAGTATTTT
TRBJ1-4 | - | TRBV4-3 | - | CASSQDLGGGGEKLFF | TGCGCCAGCAGCCAAGACCTCGGGGGTGGAGGTGAAAAACTGTTTTTT
TRBJ2-1 | - | TRBV19 | TRBD2 | CASEKREGIYNEQFF | TGTGCCAGTGAAAAGCGGGAGGGGATATACAATGAGCAGTTCTTC
TRBJ1-2 | few | TRBV28 | TRBD1 | CASSKGTGIYGYTF | TGTGCCAGCAGTAAAGGGACAGGTATTTATGGCTACACCTTC
TRBJ1-2 | - | TRBV6-1 | - | CASSKESSYGYTF | TGTGCCAGCAGTAAGGAGTCCAGCTATGGCTACACCTTC
TRBJ2-3 | - | TRBV28 | TRBD1 | CASRTGSLDTQYF | TGTGCCAGCCGGACAGGGTCACTAGATACGCAGTATTTT
TRBJ2-5 | - | TRBV29-1 | - | CSVPLQGGETQYF | TGCAGCGTTCCCCTACAGGGAGGGGAGACCCAGTACTTC
TRBJ2-5 | - | TRBV5-6 | TRBD2 | CASSLLISGRAETQYF | TGTGCCAGCAGCTTGCTAATTAGCGGGAGGGCTGAGACCCAGTACTTC
TRBJ2-7 | - | TRBV19 | - | CASSVGTGEVYEQYF | TGTGCCAGTAGTGTAGGGACGGGAGAGGTATACGAGCAGTACTTC
TRBJ1-1 | - | TRBV7-2 | - | CASSLTATGTEAFF | TGTGCCAGCAGCTTAACTGCCACGGGCACTGAAGCTTTCTTT
TRBJ2-5 | - | TRBV27 | - | CASSLDGRGETQYF | TGTGCCAGCAGTTTAGACGGTAGGGGGGAGACCCAGTACTTC
TRBJ1-5 | - | TRBV6-5 | - | CASSYVAGRGQPQHF | TGTGCCAGCAGTTACGTCGCGGGGAGAGGGCAGCCCCAGCATTTT
TRBJ2-7 | once | TRBV2 | TRBD2 | CASSGLAGLYEQYF | TGTGCCAGCAGTGGACTAGCGGGTCTCTACGAGCAGTACTTC
TRBJ2-7 | - | TRBV27 | TRBD1 | CASSSGTGDEQYF | TGTGCCAGCAGTTCCGGGACAGGGGACGAGCAGTACTTC
TRBJ2-7 | few | TRBV5-4 | TRBD2 | CASSPRVAGGPSHNEQYF | TGTGCCAGCAGCCCCCGGGTAGCGGGAGGGCCATCCCATAACGAGCAGTACTTC
TRBJ2-7 | - | TRBV27 | TRBD2 | CASSLGGRGPPYEQYF | TGTGCCAGCAGTTTAGGCGGGAGAGGCCCCCCTTACGAGCAGTACTTC
TRBJ2-1 | - | TRBV5-1 | TRBD2 | CASSLEPGGSEQFF | TGCGCCAGCAGCTTGGAGCCCGGGGGGAGTGAGCAGTTCTTC
TRBJ1-4 | - | TRBV4-1 | TRBD1 | CASSQARPGQVNEKLFF | TGCGCCAGCAGCCAAGCCAGACCGGGACAGGTGAATGAAAAACTGTTTTTT
TRBJ2-5 | - | TRBV19 | - | CASSRGLQETQYF | TGTGCCAGTAGCCGTGGACTGCAAGAGACCCAGTACTTC
TRBJ2-7 | - | TRBV6-1 | - | CASSDWAGSYEQYF | TGTGCCAGCAGTGATTGGGCAGGGTCCTACGAGCAGTACTTC
TRBJ1-1 | - | TRBV18 | - | CASSPSPNTEAFF | TGTGCCAGCTCACCGAGTCCGAACACTGAAGCTTTCTTT
TRBJ1-2 | - | TRBV6-5 | - | CASSKARQGHGYTF | TGTGCCAGCAGCAAGGCCCGGCAGGGCCATGGCTACACCTTC
TRBJ2-1 | - | TRBV10-3 | TRBD2 | CAISDRTSGTSGGKNEQFF | TGTGCCATCAGTGATAGGACTAGCGGGACTTCGGGAGGGAAAAATGAGCAGTTCTTC
TRBJ2-1 | once | TRBV5-4 | - | CASSLLRESYNEQFF | TGTGCCAGCAGCTTGCTTCGGGAGAGCTACAATGAGCAGTTCTTC
TRBJ2-3 | - | TRBV27 | - | CASSFLFTDTQYF | TGTGCCAGCAGTTTTCTTTTCACAGATACGCAGTATTTT
TRBJ1-1 | - | TRBV2 | - | CASSEARGWEAFF | TGTGCCAGCAGTGAAGCTCGGGGGTGGGAAGCTTTCTTT
TRBJ2-5 | once | TRBV7-9 | TRBD2 | CASSQDWTSYETQYF | TGTGCCAGCAGCCAAGACTGGACTAGCTATGAGACCCAGTACTTC
TRBJ2-5 | - | TRBV5-5 | TRBD1 | CATRQGAFSSRETQYF | TGTGCCACCAGACAGGGGGCATTTTCTTCGAGAGAGACCCAGTACTTC
TRBJ1-3 | - | TRBV6-6 | TRBD1 | CASSYSRDSSGNTIYF | TGTGCCAGCAGTTACTCGAGGGACAGCTCTGGAAACACCATATATTTT
TRBJ2-3 | - | TRBV6-5 | TRBD1 | CASSRTGLDTQYF | TGTGCCAGCAGCCGGACAGGATTAGATACGCAGTATTTT